Each of the 21 T cell receptor beta chains below was sequenced from the same sample in a study of identical twins. Via MiXCR, TCRdb re-called the 5' RACE reads, giving one row per CDR3 protein. The sample lists more than 600,000 distinct CDR3 sequences; roughly 18% were seen once. Another study also made use of these data, one on T cells expressing NK-cell markers.

The sequencing input was PBMCs. The receptors were sampled from a woman aged 18-29 years in good health.

This chain uses TRBV7-8 with TRBJ2-1, with 10 bases that match TRBD2. J was trimmed by 6 bases and V by 5 bases; bases with no gene match: 10. The CDR3 spans 16 residues. The germline CDR1 and CDR2 sequences are SGHVS and FQNEAQ. The CDR3 loop is CASSITAGGPSNEQFF. The CDR3 DNA reads TGTGCCAGCAGCATAACAGCGGGGGGGCCCAGCAATGAGCAGTTCTTC.

This clonotype came up a few times. The chain carries TRBV12-3 or TRBV12-4 and TRBJ1-2, with TRBD1 matching 11 bases. Trimming at V came to 9 bases and at J to 7 bases, leaving 7 bases not matched to a gene. The CDR3 totals 13 residues. The CDR3 coding sequence is TGTGCCAGTTGGACAGGGGGCGGTTTTGGCTACACCTTC. It translates to CASWTGGGFGYTF.

This sequence joins TRBV3-1 and TRBJ2-3; D is perhaps TRBD1 (6 bases). CDR1 and CDR2 (germline): LGHDT, YNNKEL (reference sequence). The germline V and J ends were trimmed by 3 bases and 4 bases, with 14 bases remaining between them. The CDR3 loop spans 15 amino acids. The CDR3 reads CASSHEDRNSDTQYF. DNA for the CDR3: TGTGCCAGCAGCCACGAGGACAGAAACTCAGATACGCAGTATTTT.

This clonotype was observed many times. The V and J genes are TRBV12-3 or TRBV12-4 and TRBJ1-2, with D unresolved. Trimming took 1 base from V and 5 from J, leaving 5 bases between them. The CDR3 is 12 amino acids. The CDR3 bases are TGTGCCAGCAGTTTAGACCTTTATGGCTACACCTTC. Amino acids: CASSLDLYGYTF.

Only a few counts were recorded for this clonotype. This chain uses TRBV11-2 with TRBJ2-6; a possible D gene is TRBD2 (5 bases). The CDR3 extends over 13 amino acids. Germline V gene sequence: CDR1 SGHAT, CDR2 FQNNGV. V was shortened by 4 bases and J by 9 bases, with 10 bases between the two germline ends. The CDR3 here is CASSYGIDNVLTF. In DNA, the CDR3 is TGTGCCAGCAGCTACGGGATAGACAACGTCCTGACTTTC.

This clonotype was counted between two and nine times. The chain couples TRBV5-6 to TRBJ2-2; D remains ambiguous. Germline V gene sequence: CDR1 SGHDT, CDR2 YYEEEE. V was pared by 4 bases and J by 5 bases, with 9 bases between. This CDR3 has 13 amino acids. The CDR3 DNA follows: TGTGCCAGCAGCGGGATTAATACCGGGGAGCTGTTTTTT. Translated: CASSGINTGELFF.

This clonotype occurred a few times. This chain links TRBV7-9 with TRBJ2-7, with 11 bases matching TRBD2. The length of the CDR3 is 16 residues. J gave up 1 base and V 4 bases, and 6 bases lay outside the gene matches. Germline V gene lookup returns CDR1 SEHNR and CDR2 FQNEAQ (reference sequence). The CDR3 protein is CASSSFGLAGSYEQYF. The CDR3 coding sequence is TGTGCCAGCAGCTCATTCGGACTAGCGGGTTCCTACGAGCAGTACTTC.

The chain couples TRBV25-1 to TRBJ2-1; no clear D. V was trimmed by 6 bases and J by 4 bases, leaving 10 bases between them. CDR1 and CDR2 from the germline V gene are MGHDK and SYGVNS. CDR3 length: 13 residues. This chain's CDR3 is CASSPVSYNEQFF. As DNA, the CDR3 is TGTGCCAGCAGCCCCGTGTCGTACAATGAGCAGTTCTTC.

A few counts support this clonotype. The gene calls are TRBV5-1 and TRBJ2-2, with 7 bases fitting TRBD1. CDR1 is SGHRS and CDR2 is YFSETQ in the germline V gene. Losses at the gene ends were 5 bases for V and 1 base for J; bases not matched to a gene: 5. The CDR3 has 15 residues. DNA of the CDR3: TGCGCCAGCAGAACCCGGGACAGGAACACCGGGGAGCTGTTTTTT. Amino acids: CASRTRDRNTGELFF.

The V call is TRBV12-3 or TRBV12-4, the J call TRBJ1-5, with 7 bases identical to TRBD1. This CDR3 has 14 residues. J lost 6 bases, V lost 7 bases, and 9 bases had no gene match. CDR3 coding DNA: TGTGCCAGCAACGGGCAGGGGGTTCGTCAGCCCCAGCATTTT. Protein product: CASNGQGVRQPQHF.

The rearrangement joins TRBV7-8 to TRBJ1-2; TRBD1 matches at 9 bases. This CDR3 is built from 15 residues. The V segment lost 5 bases and the J segment 4 bases; nucleotides outside the gene matches: 8. The germline CDR1 and CDR2 sequences are SGHVS and FQNEAQ. The CDR3 region is CASSGGTGTLYGYTF. Written as DNA, the CDR3 is TGTGCCAGCAGCGGGGGGACAGGGACCCTCTATGGCTACACCTTC.

The J gene is TRBJ2-7, the V gene TRBV7-9, with 8 nucleotides matching TRBD2. The CDR3 spans 15 residues. Germline V CDR1 and CDR2: SEHNR, FQNEAQ (reference sequence). J gave up 1 base and V 5 bases, and 7 bases lay outside the gene matches. As DNA, the CDR3 is TGTGCCAGCAGCCCGGGGGGGGGGACGTCCTACGAGCAGTACTTC. Its translation is CASSPGGGTSYEQYF.

This clonotype was found a few times. The rearrangement joins TRBV12-3 or TRBV12-4 to TRBJ1-2; 7 bases match TRBD1. The CDR3 totals 14 residues. V was pared by 4 bases and J by 3 bases, with 5 bases of the junction left unmatched. This CDR3 is CASSSRTGDYGYTF. The CDR3 nucleotides read TGTGCCAGCAGTTCTCGAACAGGGGACTATGGCTACACCTTC.

This rearrangement joins TRBV6-2 or TRBV6-3 to TRBJ1-5; 7 bases map to TRBD1. The CDR3 has 15 amino acids. Germline V CDR1 and CDR2: MNHEY, SVGEGT. With V trimmed by 8 bases and J by 5 bases, 12 bases remained unmatched. The CDR3 reads CASGNRGTFYQPQHF. The DNA for the CDR3 is TGTGCCAGCGGAAACAGGGGCACGTTCTATCAGCCCCAGCATTTT.

This clonotype has a handful of counts. This rearrangement joins TRBV29-1 to TRBJ2-7, with D perhaps being TRBD1 or TRBD2 (5 bases each). V lost 6 bases to trimming and J lost 5 bases, with 14 bases between them. This CDR3 has 12 residues. CDR1 SQVTM and CDR2 ANQGSEA come from the germline V gene. This CDR3 is CSVVPGDHEQYF. CDR3 DNA: TGCAGCGTCGTCCCCGGGGACCACGAGCAGTACTTC.

This clonotype appeared a few times. The CDR3 spells CASSPQGADEQYF. In nucleotides, the CDR3 is TGTGCCAGCAGCCCCCAGGGAGCAGACGAGCAGTACTTC. The chain has TRBV7-3 and TRBJ2-7; D could derive from TRBD1 or TRBD2 (5 bases each). This CDR3 is 13 amino acids long. V was clipped by 5 bases and J by 5 bases, with 13 bases between them. The germline V gene has CDR1 SGHTA and CDR2 FQGTGA.

This clonotype has just a few counts. V is TRBV20-1 and J is TRBJ2-7; D possibly corresponds to TRBD1 (6 bases). Germline V CDR1 and CDR2: DFQATT, SNEGSKA (reference sequence). The V end was cut by 1 base, the J end by 3 bases, with 19 bases between. The CDR3 runs to 16 residues. CDR3 region: CSARALEGRGIYEQYF. CDR3 nucleotide sequence: TGCAGTGCTAGAGCGCTAGAGGGCAGGGGCATCTACGAGCAGTACTTC.

This clonotype was counted ten times or more. The chain joins TRBV4-1 to TRBJ2-7, with a possible D match to TRBD2 (6 bases). The CDR3 contains 15 residues. Trimming cost V 4 bases and J 3 bases, with 16 bases left between them. Germline lookup yields CDR1 MGHRA and CDR2 YSYEKL. Written as DNA, the CDR3 is TGCGCCAGCAGCCCACAGCTGTGGGGGGTCTACGAGCAGTACTTC. Translated, it gives CASSPQLWGVYEQYF.

The CDR3 loop reads CASSLALLAEETQYF. The CDR3 region has the DNA TGTGCCAGCAGCTTAGCCCTACTAGCGGAGGAGACCCAGTACTTC. The genes are TRBV7-9 and TRBJ2-5; 8 bases are a match to TRBD2. Trimming removed 0 bases from V and 5 bases from J; junction bases left unmatched: 5. CDR1 and CDR2 from the germline V gene are SEHNR and FQNEAQ (reference sequence). The CDR3 sequence is 15 residues long.

Ten or more counts support this clonotype. This chain uses TRBV12-3 or TRBV12-4 with TRBJ2-1; D might be TRBD2 (5 bases). Between the trimmed V and J ends, which lost 1 base and 2 bases, there was a span of 9 bases. The CDR3 is 15 amino acids. The CDR3 coding sequence is TGTGCCAGCAGTTTAGATGACGGGGCCTACAATGAGCAGTTCTTC. Translating gives CASSLDDGAYNEQFF.

This chain uses TRBV7-7 with TRBJ2-7; possibly TRBD2 for D (5 bases). Germline-derived CDR1 and CDR2 are SSHAT and FNYEAQ (reference sequence). The V end was cut by 5 bases, the J end by 6 bases, with 17 bases between. The CDR3 extends over 14 amino acids. CDR3 bases: TGTGCCAGCAGCCTCAGACTCACGGGGAGCGAGCAGTACTTC. Amino acid sequence: CASSLRLTGSEQYF.